This T cell receptor (beta chain) was identified during a study of blood T cell repertoires in COVID-19. For the study at large: The study drew acute and convalescent COVID-19 samples from the United States, Italy and Spain. In each case, the material was cDNA or gDNA derived from T cells, B-cell-depleted T cells, or PBMCs.

Patients in Seattle were enrolled during active infection, then followed longitudinally. The CDR3 is 13 amino acids. Germline CDR1 reads LNHDA; CDR2 reads SQIVND (reference sequence). V was pared by 10 bases and J by 0 bases, with 4 bases of the junction left unmatched. Original processing notes: Reference gene primer amplification in the assay estimated nucleated cell counts. The table came from immunoSEQ multiplex PCR; TCRdb's copy has only in-frame clones and leaves some out. That table furnishes V, J and clone size, whereas the DNA furnished D and trimming. The repertoire holds about 170,000 clones, with around 85% as singletons.

The sequence was collected from a woman in her fifties or sixties with COVID-19, enrolled during active disease. Sequenced input: peripheral blood. The genes are TRBV19 and TRBJ1-1; 8 bases are shared with TRBD1. CDR3 DNA sequence: TGTGCCACCCGGGGACAGGTGAACACTGAAGCTTTCTTT. Protein: CATRGQVNTEAFF.